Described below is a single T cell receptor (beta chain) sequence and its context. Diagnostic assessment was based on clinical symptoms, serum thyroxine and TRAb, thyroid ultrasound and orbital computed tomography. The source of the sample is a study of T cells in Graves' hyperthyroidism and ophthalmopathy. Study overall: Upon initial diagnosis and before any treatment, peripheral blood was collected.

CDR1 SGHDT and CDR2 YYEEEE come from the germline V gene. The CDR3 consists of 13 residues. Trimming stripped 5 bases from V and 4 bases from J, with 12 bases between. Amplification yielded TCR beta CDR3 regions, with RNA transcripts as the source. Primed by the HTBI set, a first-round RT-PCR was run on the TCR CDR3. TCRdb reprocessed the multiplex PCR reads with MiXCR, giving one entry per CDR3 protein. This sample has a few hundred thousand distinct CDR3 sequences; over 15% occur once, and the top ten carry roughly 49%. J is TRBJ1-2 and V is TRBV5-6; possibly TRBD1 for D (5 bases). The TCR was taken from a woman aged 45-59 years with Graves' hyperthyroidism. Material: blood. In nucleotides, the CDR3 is TGTGCCAGCAGTGGGGGGGGTAGCTATGGCTACACCTTC. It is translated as CASSGGGSYGYTF.